Below, 5 T cell receptor beta chains from the same sample are listed, as sequenced in a study of T cell clonality in common variable immunodeficiency. Assay used: immunoSEQ multiplex PCR; TCRdb lists only in-frame clones, some missing. The table lists 50,000 to 65,000 clones, with no singletons. Sequences were obtained from peripheral blood mononuclear cells. These TCRs come from a person between 18 and 69 years old in good health.

This clone was detected only a few times. The CDR3 is cut off 3 residues early in the read; its end comes from the germline J gene. The chain joins TRBV18 to TRBJ1-2; D gene uncertain. The germline V gene encodes CDR1 KGHSH and CDR2 LQKENI. This CDR3 contains 13 residues. The CDR3 DNA, read in part, is TGTGCCAGCTCACCTCTCACAGCAGATACC. Its protein is CASSPLTADT. The full CDR3 sequence reads CASSPLTADTYTF.

This clone occurred many times. The CDR3 end lies 3 residues beyond the end of the read and is filled in from the germline J gene. The rearrangement links TRBV7-9 to TRBJ2-7, with 7 bases that match TRBD2. Germline V gene lookup returns CDR1 SEHNR and CDR2 FQNEAQ (reference sequence). V trimming: 4 bases; J trimming: 1 base; junction bases outside the gene matches: 4. There are 14 residues in the CDR3. The CDR3 loop is CASSWSSGSYEQYF. The CDR3 bases that were read are TGTGCCAGCAGCTGGTCTAGCGGATCCTACGAG.

This clone was recorded many times. CDR3 in amino acids: CASSMGQISYEQYF. The CDR3 bases that were read are TGTGCCAGTAGTATGGGACAGATTTCCTACGAG. The chain couples TRBV19 to TRBJ2-7, with TRBD1 matching 7 bases. With the read ending 3 residues before the CDR3 end, the germline J gene is used to fill in that end. Germline V gene data show CDR1 as LNHDA and CDR2 as SQIVND (reference sequence). Trimming at V came to 3 bases and at J to 1 base, leaving 3 bases not matched to a gene. This CDR3 comprises 14 residues. The full variable domain, its missing parts supplied by reference TRBV19 and TRBJ2-7, is DGGITQSPKYLFRKEGQNVTLSCEQNLNHDAMYWYRQDPGQGLRLIYYSQIVNDFQKGDIAEGYSVSREKKESFPLTVTSAQKNPTAFYLCASSMGQISYEQYFGPGTRLTVT.

This clone was seen many times. From the germline J gene comes the end of the CDR3, since the read stops 3 residues before it. This chain links TRBV7-2 with TRBJ1-2; D remains unclear. This CDR3 spans 12 amino acids. V was trimmed by 3 bases and J by 4 bases, leaving 6 bases between them. The germline V gene encodes CDR1 SGHTA and CDR2 FQGNSA. The covered CDR3 bases are TGTGCCAGCAGCTTTACTCGCTATGGC. It is translated as CASSFTRYG. Given in full, the CDR3 is CASSFTRYGYTF.

This clone was seen ten or more times. The CDR3 goes on 3 residues after the read ends, and that part is filled in from the germline J gene. The V gene is TRBV7-9, the J gene TRBJ2-6; no definite D call. The CDR3 contains 15 residues. With 5 bases removed from V and 0 bases from J, the gap between germline ends came to 8 bases. Germline V lookup: CDR1 SEHNR, CDR2 FQNEAQ (reference sequence). CDR3 sequence reads: CASSGIASGANVLTF. The sequenced part of the CDR3 DNA is TGTGCCAGCAGCGGAATAGCCTCTGGGGCCAACGTC.